These 17 T cell receptor delta chains came from one sample sequenced in a study of gamma-delta T cells after stem cell transplantation. TCRdb re-called the RT-PCR reads through CATT. The table shows around 2,300 delta-chain clones, with about 8% occurring only once. The specimen was gamma-delta T cells. The receptors were gathered from a human donor. It is not recorded whose cells these are; they may come from a transplant donor.

A word on this clone: This may be a read error: a much more frequent sequence differs by one nucleotide. The same CDR3 arises from other DNA sequences in this sample as well. J is TRDJ1 and V is TRDV2; no reliable D call. This CDR3 is 19 amino acids long. Germline V gene sequence: CDR1 GEAIGNYY, CDR2 EKD. CDR3 DNA: TGTGCCTGTGACACACTTAGTAAGAACCAAGACCCCGACACCGATAAACTAATCTTT. Its translation: CACDTLSKNQDPDTDKLIF.

By frequency in the sample, this clone is medium-sized (0.01 to 0.1%). The V call is TRDV2, the J call TRDJ1, with 10 bases fitting TRDD3. From germline, CDR1 is GEAIGNYY and CDR2 EKD. V shed 3 bases and J 0 bases; nucleotides not matched to a gene: 18. The CDR3 has 20 amino acids. In nucleotides, the CDR3 is TGTGCCTGTGACCACTGGGGGATGGGGGTCTCCGACAAGGACACCGATAAACTCATCTTT. It encodes CACDHWGMGVSDKDTDKLIF.

The sample holds a few counts of this clone. It differs at one base from a far larger clone, so likely a read error. This chain joins TRDV2 and TRDJ1, with a weak D call TRDD3 (6 bases). Germline-derived CDR1 and CDR2 are GEAIGNYY and EKD. The CDR3 is 19 residues long. This CDR3 reads CACDQLHDTFFKYTDKPIF. CDR3 DNA: TGTGCCTGTGACCAGTTACACGATACGTTCTTTAAGTACACCGATAAACCCATCTTT.

A note on this clone: A much larger clonotype is one base distant, so this may be a read error. The V and J genes are TRDV3 and TRDJ1, with 10 bases identical to TRDD3. Germline lookup yields CDR1 TVYSNPD and CDR2 GDNSRS (reference sequence). The CDR3 contains 17 residues. As DNA, the CDR3 is TGTGCCTTTCGACTTCTATTTCTTCCCACTGGGGGATCTAAACCCATCTTT. Translating it yields CAFRLLFLPTGGSKPIF. The entire variable domain, with the rest obtained from reference TRDV3 and TRDJ1, is as follows: CDKVTQSSPDQTVASGSEVVLLCTYDTVYSNPDLFWYRIRPDYSFQFVFYGDNSRSEGADFTQGRFSVKHILTQKAFHLVISPVRTEDSATYYCAFRLLFLPTGGSKPIFGKGTRVTVEP.

About this clone itself: One base away lies a much larger clone, so this may be a sequencing read error. The genes are TRDV2 and TRDJ1, with 7 positions matching TRDD3. The V gene end was trimmed by 1 base and the J gene end by 0 bases; junction bases not matched to a gene: 28. Germline assignment: CDR1 GEAIGNYY and CDR2 EKD. This CDR3 comprises 23 residues. The CDR3 region is CACDTPVQGGLGIGGLNTDKLIF. DNA for the CDR3: TGTGCCTGTGACACTCCAGTTCAGGGCGGGCTGGGGATAGGTGGACTCAACACCGATAAACTCATCTTT.

Concerning this clone itself: A far larger clone differs by one base, so this is likely a read error. The rearrangement uses TRDV2 and TRDJ1; TRDD3 agrees at 7 bases. CDR3 length equals 18 residues. The junction had 15 bases not matched to a gene; V was cut back by 3 bases and J by 0 bases. The germline V gene has CDR1 GEAIGNYY and CDR2 EKD. The CDR3 is CACDCLSRGGPDTDKLIF. In nucleotides, the CDR3 is TGTGCCTGTGACTGTCTGTCCCGTGGGGGACCCGACACCGATAAACTCATCTTT.

This clone was detected a few times. A far larger clone lies a single base away; this is likely a read error. At the DNA level, this CDR3 is encoded by other sequences in the same sample as well. The genes are TRDV2 and TRDJ1; 8 bases align to TRDD3. The CDR3 is 19 amino acids. Germline CDR1 and CDR2: GEAIGNYY and EKD. With V trimmed by 0 bases and J by 1 base, 15 bases remained unmatched. CDR3 in amino acids: CACDTILLGTGGLTDKLIF. The CDR3 DNA follows: TGTGCCTGTGACACCATACTACTAGGTACTGGGGGCCTCACCGATAAACTCATCTTT.

The sample holds a few counts of this clone. Being one base from a much bigger clone, this may be a read error. The chain uses TRDV2 and TRDJ1; a weak D match, TRDD3 (6 bases). The CDR3 is 16 amino acids. Germline V gene data show CDR1 as GEAIGNYY and CDR2 as EKD. The V end was cut by 2 bases, the J end by 3 bases, with 18 bases between. CDR3 protein: CACDRVGGHIADKLIF. As DNA, the CDR3 is TGTGCCTGTGACAGAGTGGGGGGCCATATCGCCGATAAACTCATCTTT.

This clone was seen a few times. Translating this DNA gives a protein that differs at residue 13 from the TCRdb one, which belongs to a much larger clone; a read error is likely, and the protein shown is this translation. The rearrangement links TRDV2 to TRDJ1; D is unclear. Germline CDR1 reads GEAIGNYY; CDR2 reads EKD. There are 14 residues in the CDR3. CDR3 nucleotide sequence: TGTGCCTGTGACTCGGTACTTTACACCGATAAACTCACCTTT. It codes for CACDSVLYTDKLTF.

This clone turned up a few times. This rearrangement joins TRDV2 to TRDJ1; 7 bases are shared with TRDD3. V trimming: 2 bases; J trimming: 2 bases; junction bases outside the gene matches: 19. From germline, CDR1 is GEAIGNYY and CDR2 EKD. The CDR3 has 19 amino acids. This CDR3 is CACDSLGATDIWSTDKLIF. Written as DNA, the CDR3 is TGTGCCTGTGACAGTCTGGGGGCTACGGATATTTGGAGTACCGATAAACTCATCTTT.

Notes on this clone: With only one base between it and a far larger clone, this is likely a read error. The chain has TRDV2 and TRDJ1, with 7 bases identical to TRDD3. The CDR3 contains 15 residues. V lost 0 bases to trimming and J lost 3 bases; unmatched junction nucleotides: 6. The germline V gene has CDR1 GEAIGNYY and CDR2 EKD. The CDR3 bases are TGTGCCTGTGACACCGCGGGGATAATGGCCGATAAACTCATCTTT. This sequence encodes CACDTAGIMADKLIF.

This clone has a handful of counts. This likely stems from a read error, as it lies one base from a far larger clone. Other DNA sequences from this sample encode an identical CDR3 as well. V and J are TRDV2 and TRDJ3, with D uncertain. This CDR3 is 18 amino acids long. Between the trimmed V and J ends, which lost 2 bases and 0 bases, there was a span of 13 bases. The V gene's germline CDR1 is GEAIGNYY and CDR2 EKD. The CDR3 DNA reads TGTGCCTGTGACAGTACCGGATCCAGCTCCTGGGACACCCGACAGATGTTTTTC. Amino acids: CACDSTGSSSWDTRQMFF.

This clone showed up just a few times. This probably arose from a read error, given a far larger clone one base away. At the DNA level, this CDR3 is encoded by other sequences in the same sample as well. V and J are TRDV2 and TRDJ3, with D unclear. Trimming took 9 bases from V and 3 from J, leaving 11 bases between them. Germline V gene sequence: CDR1 GEAIGNYY, CDR2 EKD. The CDR3 length is 14 residues. The CDR3 DNA follows: TGTGCCGCCTCTGCAGTCTGGGACACCCGACAGATGTTTTTC. This codes for CAASAVWDTRQMFF.

The table lists this clone with a few counts. Since a far larger clone is one base different, this is likely a read error. The V and J genes are TRDV2 and TRDJ3; 8 bases are shared with TRDD3. With V trimmed by 0 bases and J by 0 bases, 9 bases remained unmatched. The germline gives CDR1 GEAIGNYY, CDR2 EKD. This CDR3 spans 20 amino acids. The CDR3: CACDTVLGGTVSWDTRQMFF. The DNA for the CDR3 is TGTGCCTGTGACACCGTACTGGGGGGTACAGTCTCCTGGGACACCCGACAGATGTTTTTC.

This clone showed up just a few times. The chain has TRDV2 and TRDJ1, with unresolved D. V shed 0 bases and J shed 2 bases, with 15 bases lying between them. Germline assignment: CDR1 GEAIGNYY and CDR2 EKD. The CDR3 has 16 residues. The CDR3 is CACDTVAPAGTDKLIF. The CDR3 bases are TGTGCCTGTGACACCGTAGCTCCCGCCGGTACCGATAAACTCATCTTT.

By share, this clone ranks as medium-sized. J is TRDJ1 and V is TRDV2, with 9 positions matching TRDD3. Trimming removed 3 bases from V and 0 bases from J; junction bases left unmatched: 10. The V gene's germline CDR1 is GEAIGNYY and CDR2 EKD. The CDR3 has 17 residues. The CDR3 region is CACDFLRSGGYTDKLIF. The CDR3 DNA reads TGTGCCTGTGACTTCCTACGGTCTGGGGGATACACCGATAAACTCATCTTT.

About this clone: This may come from a read error, since a much larger clone is one base off. This chain connects TRDV2 to TRDJ3, with 8 bases matching TRDD3. Germline assignment: CDR1 GEAIGNYY and CDR2 EKD. The CDR3 totals 19 residues. V was pared by 0 bases and J by 0 bases, with 6 bases of the junction left unmatched. Here the CDR3 reads CACDTTGGPISWDTRQMFF. CDR3 bases: TGTGCCTGTGACACCACTGGGGGGCCAATCTCCTGGGACACCCGACAGATGTTTTTC.